Below are 17 T cell receptor beta chains sequenced from a single sample in a study of blood T cell repertoires in COVID-19. Measured with immunoSEQ multiplex PCR; TCRdb has only the in-frame clones, and not every one. The table records 120,000 to 150,000 clones, roughly 82% of them present only once. The sequencing sample was made of peripheral blood. All receptors derive from a human donor in a cohort sampled during active COVID-19.

V gene TRBV4-2 combines with J gene TRBJ2-1, with TRBD2 matching over 14 bases. Per germline, CDR1 LGHNA and CDR2 YNFKEQ. With 4 bases clipped from V and 7 bases from J, the junction kept 12 bases outside the gene matches. This CDR3 has 18 residues. For the CDR3, the DNA is TGTGCCAGCAGCCTAGGACTCGCTGGACTAGCGGGGGGTAATGAGCAGTTCTTC. Translated: CASSLGLAGLAGGNEQFF.

The rearrangement links TRBV5-1 to TRBJ2-1; D is possibly TRBD1 (6 bases). The length of the CDR3 is 15 residues. V was pared by 1 base and J by 7 bases, with 15 bases between. Germline V CDR1 and CDR2: SGHRS, YFSETQ. DNA of the CDR3: TGCGCCAGCAGCTTGTACCAGGGGTTGGGTAATGAGCAGTTCTTC. This gives the protein CASSLYQGLGNEQFF.

The chain has TRBV28 and TRBJ1-4; a weak D match, TRBD1 (5 bases). The V and J ends lost 1 base and 3 bases respectively, with 9 bases between them. The CDR3 runs to 15 residues. Germline lookup yields CDR1 MDHEN and CDR2 SYDVKM. This chain's CDR3 is CASSLYQGSNEKLFF. The CDR3 coding sequence is TGTGCCAGCAGTTTATACCAGGGATCTAATGAAAAACTGTTTTTT. Combining the CDR3 with reference TRBV28 and TRBJ1-4 gives the whole variable domain DVKVTQSSRYLVKRTGEKVFLECVQDMDHENMFWYRQDPGLGLRLIYFSYDVKMKEKGDIPEGYSVSREKKERFSLILESASTNQTSMYLCASSLYQGSNEKLFFGSGTQLSVL.

The CDR3 region has the DNA TGTGCCAGCAGCCTTGTCACAGGGACCACAGATACGCAGTATTTT. Its translation: CASSLVTGTTDTQYF. V is TRBV3-1 (or the pseudogene TRBV3-2) and J is TRBJ2-3; possible D gene TRBD1, 6 bases. The ends were cut back, 4 bases at V and 2 bases at J, with 13 bases in the middle. In germline, CDR1 is LGHDT, CDR2 YNNKEL (reference sequence). The CDR3 consists of 15 residues.

The chain couples TRBV7-9 to TRBJ2-2; no clear D. There are 13 residues in the CDR3. Germline V gene data show CDR1 as SEHNR and CDR2 as FQNEAQ (reference sequence). V lost 1 base to trimming and J lost 8 bases, with 8 bases between them. The CDR3 DNA follows: TGTGCCAGCAGCTTAGGAGGAACGGGGGAGCTGTTTTTT. Translated, it gives CASSLGGTGELFF. Full variable domain (rest looked up from reference TRBV7-9 and TRBJ2-2): DTGVSQNPRHKITKRGQNVTFRCDPISEHNRLYWYRQTLGQGPEFLTYFQNEAQLEKSRLLSDRFSAERPKGSFSTLEIQRTEQGDSAMYLCASSLGGTGELFFGEGSRLTVL.

The chain couples TRBV5-6 to TRBJ2-5; D gene uncertain. In germline, CDR1 is SGHDT, CDR2 YYEEEE. Trimming removed 1 base at V and 10 bases at J, with 14 bases between. The CDR3 is 13 amino acids. The DNA for the CDR3 is TGTGCCAGCAGCTTGTGGTCTGCGGTTGACCAGTACTTC. Protein: CASSLWSAVDQYF.

This rearrangement joins TRBV6-5 to TRBJ2-3; 8 nucleotides agree with TRBD2. Germline CDR1 reads MNHEY; CDR2 reads SVGAGI. The CDR3 runs 16 residues. After removal of 4 bases from V and 1 base from J, the junction contained 7 bases not matched to a gene. The CDR3: CASSLTSDAGTDTQYF. The CDR3 DNA reads as TGTGCCAGCAGTTTGACTAGCGACGCAGGCACAGATACGCAGTATTTT.

The chain links TRBV5-1 to TRBJ2-4, with a weak D call TRBD2 (6 bases). V was cut by 4 bases and J by 0 bases, with 14 bases left in between. CDR3 length: 16 amino acids. Germline-derived CDR1 and CDR2 are SGHRS and YFSETQ. The CDR3 protein is CASSAEGPGAKNIQYF. Written as DNA, the CDR3 is TGCGCCAGCAGCGCGGAGGGCCCGGGAGCCAAAAACATTCAGTACTTC.

The genes are TRBV15 and TRBJ1-4; no clear D gene. V was clipped by 1 base and J by 1 base, with 7 bases between them. The CDR3 loop spans 15 amino acids. Germline lookup yields CDR1 LNHNV and CDR2 YYDKDF (reference sequence). CDR3 in DNA: TGTGCCACCAGCAGAGGGGGAGGAACTAATGAAAAACTGTTTTTT. It yields the protein CATSRGGGTNEKLFF.

This clone was found a few times. The V gene is TRBV5-1, the J gene TRBJ2-5; 7 nucleotides agree with TRBD2. CDR1 and CDR2 from the germline V gene are SGHRS and YFSETQ. The CDR3 spans 16 residues. V trimming: 2 bases; J trimming: 1 base; junction bases outside the gene matches: 8. CDR3 residues: CASSLSSGVSQETQYF. In DNA form, the CDR3 reads TGCGCCAGCAGCTTATCTAGCGGAGTCTCCCAAGAGACCCAGTACTTC.

CDR3 bases: TGTGCCAGCAGCTCAGCGGGGGGGAGCTCCTACGAGCAGTACTTC. Translation gives CASSSAGGSSYEQYF. This chain joins TRBV5-4 and TRBJ2-7, with 10 nucleotides matching TRBD2. CDR1 and CDR2 from the germline V gene are SGHNT and YYREEE (reference sequence). This CDR3 spans 15 amino acids. After removal of 3 bases from V and 0 bases from J, the junction contained 3 bases not matched to a gene.

The chain combines TRBV13 with TRBJ2-7, with a tentative D call TRBD1 (6 bases). The CDR3 totals 14 residues. The V end was cut by 5 bases, the J end by 3 bases, with 14 bases between. Looked up from germline, CDR1 is PRHDT and CDR2 is FYEKMQ (reference sequence). The CDR3: CASSPRQANYEQYV. CDR3 DNA sequence: TGTGCCAGCAGCCCACGACAGGCTAACTACGAGCAGTACGTC.

The rearrangement joins TRBV5-6 to TRBJ1-3; the D gene is possibly TRBD1 (6 bases). V lost 3 bases to trimming and J lost 3 bases, with 10 bases between them. The CDR3 has 14 amino acids. Germline V gene lookup returns CDR1 SGHDT and CDR2 YYEEEE. Here the CDR3 reads CASSWGGSGNTIYF. The CDR3 DNA reads TGTGCCAGCAGCTGGGGGGGCAGTGGAAACACCATATATTTT.

The chain is built from TRBV10-2 and TRBJ2-7; no clear D gene. V dropped 3 bases and J dropped 3 bases, with 15 bases sitting between them. This CDR3 spans 15 amino acids. Germline CDR1 and CDR2: WSHSY and SAAADI. Here the CDR3 reads CASSDHDSIGYEQYV. The CDR3 DNA reads TGCGCCAGCAGTGACCATGACTCTATCGGCTACGAGCAGTACGTC.

The rearrangement joins TRBV11-2 to TRBJ2-1; 10 positions match TRBD2. This CDR3 spans 17 amino acids. From germline, CDR1 is SGHAT and CDR2 FQNNGV. The trim removed 1 base at V and 4 bases at J, leaving 7 bases unmatched. The CDR3 DNA sequence: TGTGCCAGCAGCTTAGTTTGGACTAGCGGAGCTTACAATGAGCAGTTCTTC. Its protein is CASSLVWTSGAYNEQFF.

The chain couples TRBV19 to TRBJ1-1; D is unclear. V was pared by 3 bases and J by 3 bases, with 5 bases between. Germline CDR1 LNHDA, CDR2 SQIVND (reference sequence). The CDR3 consists of 12 residues. CDR3: CASSMGDTEAFF. The CDR3 DNA sequence: TGTGCCAGTAGTATGGGAGACACTGAAGCTTTCTTT.

Written as DNA, the CDR3 is TGTGCCAGCAGTGAAGGATTCACCGGGACAGCACTAGAGACCCAGTACTTC. Translated: CASSEGFTGTALETQYF. The V and J genes are TRBV25-1 and TRBJ2-5; TRBD1 aligns across 7 bases. V gave up 2 bases and J gave up 4 bases; unmatched junction bases: 13. Germline lookup yields CDR1 MGHDK and CDR2 SYGVNS. The CDR3 totals 17 residues.